Shown below are 5 T cell receptor beta chains from a single sample sequenced in a study of blood T cell repertoires in COVID-19. The assay was immunoSEQ multiplex PCR, and TCRdb's table has in-frame clones only and misses some. The sample holds fewer than 250,000 clones, about 85% seen once. The sample was peripheral blood. The receptor source for this set is a young man with active or convalescent COVID-19.

The chain carries TRBV3-1 (or the pseudogene TRBV3-2) and TRBJ1-5; D perhaps matches TRBD1 (5 bases). Trimming removed 0 bases at V and 4 bases at J, with 10 bases between. The length of the CDR3 is 15 residues. CDR1 and CDR2 (germline): LGHDT, YNNKEL (reference sequence). Here the CDR3 reads CASSQEAGGNQPQHF. The CDR3 DNA reads TGTGCCAGCAGCCAAGAAGCCGGGGGGAATCAGCCCCAGCATTTT.

This chain uses TRBV7-2 with TRBJ2-2; 8 nucleotides align to TRBD1. V shed 6 bases and J 1 base; nucleotides not matched to a gene: 4. The CDR3 contains 15 residues. Germline V CDR1 and CDR2: SGHTA, FQGNSA. CDR3 region: CASRPTGGNTGELFF. The CDR3 nucleotides are TGTGCCAGCAGGCCAACAGGGGGGAACACCGGGGAGCTGTTTTTT. Together with reference TRBV7-2 and TRBJ2-2, the CDR3 gives the full variable domain: GAGVSQSPSNKVTEKGKDVELRCDPISGHTALYWYRQSLGQGLEFLIYFQGNSAPDKSGLPSDRFSAERTGGSVSTLTIQRTQQEDSAVYLCASRPTGGNTGELFFGEGSRLTVL.

DNA for the CDR3: TGTGCCAGCAGTTACTCTAGCGGGAGTTCCTACAATGAGCAGTTCTTC. As protein: CASSYSSGSSYNEQFF. V is TRBV6-5 and J is TRBJ2-1; 9 bases align to TRBD2. V lost 0 bases, J lost 1 base, and 1 base stayed unmatched. From germline, CDR1 is MNHEY and CDR2 SVGAGI. This CDR3 is 16 amino acids long.

The rearrangement links TRBV27 to TRBJ2-3; TRBD2 matches at 9 bases. CDR3 size: 15 residues. V dropped 3 bases and J dropped 2; count of bases not matched to a gene: 3. CDR1 and CDR2 from the germline V gene are MNHEY and SMNVEV (reference sequence). This chain's CDR3 is CASSFLAGVTDTQYF. As DNA, the CDR3 is TGTGCCAGCAGTTTTTTAGCGGGGGTCACAGATACGCAGTATTTT.

This clone was observed a few times. The rearrangement links TRBV4-3 to TRBJ2-3; possible D gene TRBD2, 5 bases. Trimming cost V 0 bases and J 6 bases, with 10 bases left between them. Germline assignment: CDR1 LGHNA and CDR2 YSLEER. CDR3 size: 14 residues. Written as DNA, the CDR3 is TGCGCCAGCAGCCAAGATGCGCGCGGGGATACGCAGTATTTT. It translates to CASSQDARGDTQYF.